The source of this TCR beta chain is a study of blood T cell repertoires in COVID-19. Here immunoSEQ multiplex PCR was the method, and the copy in TCRdb shows in-frame clones only, minus some. Here the sample spans about 400,000 clones, approximately 86% being singletons. The sample was PBMCs or T cells enriched from blood (not recorded which). The sequence came from a woman between 40 and 55 years old with acute COVID-19.

Here the CDR3 DNA reads TGTGCCAGCAGCTATTCGCGGGGGGCCGGGGAGACCCAGTACTTC. It encodes CASSYSRGAGETQYF. V usage is TRBV7-7 and J usage is TRBJ2-5; TRBD2 matches 8 bases. The CDR3 covers 15 residues. V was clipped by 4 bases and J by 5 bases; unmatched bases: 9. Germline V gene lookup returns CDR1 SSHAT and CDR2 FNYEAQ (reference sequence).